The clone carrying this T cell receptor (beta chain) turned up a few times. Antigen specificity is unknown. Through template switching, a universal primer site was introduced, and the cDNA contained unique molecular identifiers. TCRdb re-called the 5' RACE reads with MiXCR, one entry per CDR3 protein. The data contain some 760,000 distinct CDR3 sequences, about 18% of them seen just once; the ten biggest clones take up about an eighth. The V gene end was trimmed by 5 bases and the J gene end by 6 bases; junction bases not matched to a gene: 10. The germline CDR1 and CDR2 sequences are MNHNS and SASEGT. The CDR3 covers 15 residues. These data are taken from a study of identical twins. Overall study results and limits: Out-of-frame alpha sequences common to twins exhibited an excess of low generation probability. While abundant cord blood beta clonotypes carried fewer insertions, memory repertoires showed no such pattern.

These data were likewise used in another study, on T cells expressing NK-cell markers. This second study notes: CD3+CD56+NKG2C+, CD3+CD56+NKG2C- and CD3+CD56-NKG2C+ T cells, once sorted, supplied the TCR beta repertoires.

Source material: PBMCs. The V call is TRBV6-1, the J call TRBJ1-2; TRBD1 matches at 9 bases. The receptor comes from a woman younger than 30 in good health. CDR3 sequence reads: CASSPIQTGGNGYTF. The CDR3 bases are TGTGCCAGCAGTCCGATCCAGACAGGGGGTAATGGCTACACCTTC.